The 24 T cell receptor beta chains below were found in one sample sequenced in a study of blood T cell repertoires in COVID-19. Sequencing was performed with immunoSEQ multiplex PCR; in TCRdb, only in-frame clones are kept and a portion is missing. The top ten hold around 7.9% of the sample, which has hundreds of thousands of clones, roughly nine tenths seen once. Input material: PBMCs or T cells enriched from blood (not recorded which). The source of these receptors is a woman aged 60-75 years who had recovered from COVID-19.

The CDR3 DNA follows: TGTGCCAGCACCTCGGGGGGCTTAGGAAACACCATATATTTT. This translates into CASTSGGLGNTIYF. This chain uses TRBV6-5 with TRBJ1-3, with a tentative D call TRBD1 (6 bases). The CDR3 is 14 amino acids. CDR1 and CDR2 from the germline V gene are MNHEY and SVGAGI. V was trimmed by 7 bases and J by 4 bases, leaving 14 bases between them.

CDR3 bases: TGTGCCAGCAGCGAGCGGGGGTTTCCCACCGGGGAGCTGTTTTTT. Protein: CASSERGFPTGELFF. This sequence joins TRBV2 and TRBJ2-2, with 8 bases that match TRBD2. The CDR3 extends over 15 amino acids. The trim removed 6 bases at V and 4 bases at J, leaving 7 bases unmatched. Germline V gives CDR1 SNHLY, CDR2 FYNNEI.

CDR3 amino acids: CASSDYNVPYNEQFF. For the CDR3, the DNA is TGTGCCAGCAGTGACTACAACGTACCCTACAATGAGCAGTTCTTC. The J gene is TRBJ2-1, the V gene TRBV6-6; tentatively, D is TRBD2 (5 bases). V lost 5 bases and J lost 2, with 13 bases in between. CDR3 size: 15 residues. Germline V gene data show CDR1 as MNHNY and CDR2 as SVGAGI (reference sequence).

The chain joins TRBV3-1 (or the pseudogene TRBV3-2) to TRBJ1-2; 7 positions agree with TRBD1. J gave up 6 bases and V 4 bases, and 5 bases lay outside the gene matches. This CDR3 has 13 residues. Germline CDR1 is LGHDT and CDR2 is YNNKEL (reference sequence). In nucleotides, the CDR3 is TGTGCCAGCAGCCTAAGGGGGCCTAATGGCTACACCTTC. Amino acid sequence: CASSLRGPNGYTF.

The rearrangement links TRBV5-1 to TRBJ2-5; 10 nucleotides match TRBD1. V was clipped by 4 bases and J by 5 bases; unmatched bases: 5. Germline assignment: CDR1 SGHRS and CDR2 YFSETQ. The CDR3 is 14 amino acids. CDR3 protein: CASSGQGVRETQYF. In DNA, the CDR3 is TGCGCCAGCAGCGGACAGGGGGTCCGGGAGACCCAGTACTTC.

This chain links TRBV15 with TRBJ1-3; D perhaps matches TRBD1 (5 bases). V was shortened by 4 bases and J by 0 bases, with 10 bases between the two germline ends. The CDR3 is made up of 15 amino acids. Germline loops: CDR1 LNHNV, CDR2 YYDKDF (reference sequence). CDR3 bases: TGTGCCACCAGCACCTCGGGGGGCTCTGGAAACACCATATATTTT. This sequence encodes CATSTSGGSGNTIYF.

The chain combines TRBV15 with TRBJ2-7; 8 nucleotides agree with TRBD2. V shed 8 bases and J 6 bases; nucleotides not matched to a gene: 15. Germline V gene data show CDR1 as LNHNV and CDR2 as YYDKDF (reference sequence). The CDR3 covers 15 residues. CDR3 loop: CATETERGSRGEQYV. In nucleotides, the CDR3 is TGTGCCACCGAGACGGAGCGGGGGAGCCGGGGCGAGCAGTACGTC.

The chain joins TRBV12-3 or TRBV12-4 to TRBJ1-4; D unclear. V shed 6 bases and J shed 7 bases, with 9 bases lying between them. The CDR3 spans 12 residues. DNA for the CDR3: TGTGCCAGCAGCGGCCCGGGTGAAAAACTGTTTTTT. This translates into CASSGPGEKLFF.

This rearrangement joins TRBV28 to TRBJ2-3; D uncertain. The CDR3 spans 13 residues. Per the germline V gene, CDR1 is MDHEN and CDR2 is SYDVKM. V lost 7 bases and J 0 bases, leaving 8 bases between the germline ends. The CDR3 here is CASKPLSTDTQYF. The DNA for the CDR3 is TGTGCCAGCAAACCTCTAAGCACAGATACGCAGTATTTT.

This sequence joins TRBV6-5 and TRBJ1-5; D is unresolved. This CDR3 comprises 14 residues. V lost 5 bases and J lost 6, with 14 bases in between. CDR1 is MNHEY, CDR2 SVGAGI, per germline. The CDR3 DNA follows: TGTGCCAGCAGTCCCAATTCGGTTTCTCAGCCCCAGCATTTT. Encoded protein: CASSPNSVSQPQHF.

The sample holds a few counts of this clone. The identical CDR3 is also encoded by other nucleotide sequences in the sample. CDR3 sequence (DNA): TGTGCCAGCAGCCAAGGGACAGGGGGCGAAAAACTGTTTTTT. Translation gives CASSQGTGGEKLFF. The V and J genes are TRBV3-1 (or the pseudogene TRBV3-2) and TRBJ1-4, with 11 bases that match TRBD1. Germline trimming cut 1 base from V and 8 bases from J; bases unmatched to any gene: 0. The CDR3 runs 14 residues. Per the germline V gene, CDR1 is LGHDT and CDR2 is YNNKEL (reference sequence).

V and J are TRBV12-3 or TRBV12-4 and TRBJ1-2, with D maybe TRBD1 (5 bases). The CDR3 covers 13 residues. The V gene lost 3 bases and the J gene lost 4 bases, with 9 bases spanning the gap. The CDR3 DNA sequence: TGTGCCAGCAGTTTTCAGGGAACCTATGGCTACACCTTC. As protein: CASSFQGTYGYTF.

The chain combines TRBV6-5 with TRBJ1-6, with D unresolved. The germline V gene encodes CDR1 MNHEY and CDR2 SVGAGI. Trimming left V 5 bases short and J 14 bases short, with 16 bases between. This CDR3 spans 13 amino acids. The CDR3: CASSTETTEALHF. In DNA, the CDR3 is TGTGCCAGCAGTACGGAGACCACGGAGGCCCTCCACTTT.

The V gene is TRBV9, the J gene TRBJ2-3, with TRBD2 matching over 10 bases. CDR1 and CDR2 from the germline V gene are SGDLS and YYNGEE. V lost 3 bases, J lost 2 bases, and 6 bases stayed unmatched. CDR3 length: 16 amino acids. The CDR3 here is CASSGRLAGDTDTQYF. CDR3 bases: TGTGCCAGCAGCGGGAGGCTAGCGGGGGACACAGATACGCAGTATTTT.

The V call is TRBV4-1, the J call TRBJ1-1, with D unclear. V lost 1 base, J lost 4 bases, and 28 bases lay in between. Looked up from germline, CDR1 is MGHRA and CDR2 is YSYEKL. The CDR3 is made up of 20 amino acids. CDR3 DNA: TGCGCCAGCAGCCAAGCATTGTACGGAGGCGGAGGATTCAGTGGCACTGAAGCTTTCTTT. Amino acid sequence: CASSQALYGGGGFSGTEAFF.

This chain connects TRBV2 to TRBJ2-5, with 7 nucleotides matching TRBD2. Trimming cost V 5 bases and J 7 bases; bases outside gene matches: 10. The CDR3 is 14 residues long. CDR1 is SNHLY, CDR2 FYNNEI, per germline. In DNA form, the CDR3 reads TGTGCCAGCAGTTCAGAGCGGGGTCGAAGGACCCAGTACTTC. Translating gives CASSSERGRRTQYF.

This clone was observed at least ten times. The chain links TRBV7-9 to TRBJ1-3, with 7 bases identical to TRBD1. Germline V gene lookup returns CDR1 SEHNR and CDR2 FQNEAQ (reference sequence). J was trimmed by 0 bases and V by 3 bases; bases with no gene match: 8. This CDR3 region has 17 residues. CDR3 protein: CASSFGEGANSGNTIYF. CDR3 nucleotides: TGTGCCAGCAGCTTCGGCGAGGGGGCAAACTCTGGAAACACCATATATTTT.

This chain uses TRBV9 with TRBJ1-4, with 10 nucleotides matching TRBD1. V shed 4 bases, J shed 7 bases, and the junction held 7 bases outside the gene matches. This CDR3 spans 15 amino acids. The germline CDR1 and CDR2 sequences are SGDLS and YYNGEE. CDR3 residues: CASSFGQGGGEKLFF. The CDR3 nucleotides read TGTGCCAGCAGCTTCGGACAGGGGGGCGGTGAAAAACTGTTTTTT.

V and J are TRBV19 and TRBJ2-1; no definite D call. Germline V CDR1 and CDR2: LNHDA, SQIVND (reference sequence). The CDR3 runs to 12 residues. V lost 9 bases, J lost 9 bases, and 15 bases lay in between. The CDR3 loop is CASLSPFLEQFF. The CDR3 bases are TGTGCCAGCCTCAGTCCCTTTCTTGAGCAGTTCTTC. Drawing the rest from reference TRBV19 and TRBJ2-1, the complete variable domain is DGGITQSPKYLFRKEGQNVTLSCEQNLNHDAMYWYRQDPGQGLRLIYYSQIVNDFQKGDIAEGYSVSREKKESFPLTVTSAQKNPTAFYLCASLSPFLEQFFGPGTRLTVL.

V and J are TRBV25-1 and TRBJ2-5, with D perhaps TRBD2 (6 bases). Germline lookup yields CDR1 MGHDK and CDR2 SYGVNS. The CDR3 consists of 15 residues. V gave up 3 bases and J gave up 0 bases, with 11 bases separating them. The CDR3 DNA reads as TGTGCCAGCAGTGAGGGGGGACTTCACCAAGAGACCCAGTACTTC. Its translation: CASSEGGLHQETQYF.

The CDR3 nucleotides read TGTGCCAGCAGGCTTCTAGCGGGGGGCACAGATACGCAGTATTTT. It codes for CASRLLAGGTDTQYF. The V and J genes are TRBV3-1 (or the pseudogene TRBV3-2) and TRBJ2-3, with 10 positions matching TRBD2. The CDR3 is 15 amino acids. The V gene's germline CDR1 is LGHDT and CDR2 YNNKEL (reference sequence). Losses at the gene ends were 6 bases for V and 1 base for J; bases not matched to a gene: 4.

The rearrangement joins TRBV7-8 to TRBJ2-7; 8 bases match TRBD2. J gave up 0 bases and V 2 bases, and 6 bases lay outside the gene matches. Germline V gene data show CDR1 as SGHVS and CDR2 as FQNEAQ. This CDR3 contains 16 residues. The CDR3 sequence: CASSLYPAGASYEQYF. The CDR3 DNA sequence: TGTGCCAGCAGCTTATACCCAGCGGGGGCCTCCTACGAGCAGTACTTC.

The chain recombines TRBV28 with TRBJ2-3, with TRBD1 identical over 9 bases. The CDR3 consists of 16 residues. V gave up 6 bases and J gave up 5 bases; unmatched junction bases: 12. CDR1 and CDR2 from the germline V gene are MDHEN and SYDVKM. CDR3 sequence: CASSLLPGQGEDTQYF. The CDR3 nucleotides are TGTGCCAGCAGCCTATTACCGGGACAGGGTGAAGATACGCAGTATTTT.

The chain carries TRBV12-3 or TRBV12-4 and TRBJ1-5; D is unclear. V lost 6 bases, J lost 0 bases, and 6 bases lay in between. This CDR3 spans 13 amino acids. The CDR3 is CASRSYSNQPQHF. The CDR3 nucleotides are TGTGCCAGCAGGTCCTATAGCAATCAGCCCCAGCATTTT.